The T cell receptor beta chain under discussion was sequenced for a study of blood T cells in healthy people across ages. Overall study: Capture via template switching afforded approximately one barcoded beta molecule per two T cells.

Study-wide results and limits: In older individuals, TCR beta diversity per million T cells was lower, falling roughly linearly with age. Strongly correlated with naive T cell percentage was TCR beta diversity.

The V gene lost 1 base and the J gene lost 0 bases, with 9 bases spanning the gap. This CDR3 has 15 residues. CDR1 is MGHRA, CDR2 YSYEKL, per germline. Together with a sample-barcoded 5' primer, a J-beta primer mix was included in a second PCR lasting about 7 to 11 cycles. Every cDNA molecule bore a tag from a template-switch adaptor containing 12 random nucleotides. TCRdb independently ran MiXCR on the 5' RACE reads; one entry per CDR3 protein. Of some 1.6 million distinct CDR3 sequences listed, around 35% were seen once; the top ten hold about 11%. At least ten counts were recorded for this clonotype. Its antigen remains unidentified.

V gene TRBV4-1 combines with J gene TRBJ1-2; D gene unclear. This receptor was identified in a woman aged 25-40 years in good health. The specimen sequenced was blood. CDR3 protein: CASSQVAEANYGYTF. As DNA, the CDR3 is TGCGCCAGCAGCCAAGTAGCAGAAGCTAACTATGGCTACACCTTC.